Given below is one T cell receptor (beta chain) in context. Its target antigen remains unknown. No base qualities exist here, and no much larger clone lies one base off it. Library generation was performed with the immunoSEQ multiplex PCR assay. For the multiplex PCR, a mixture combining 60 forward primers for TCR Vbeta segments and 13 reverse primers for TCR Jbeta segments was used. The CDR3 region of rearranged TCR beta genes was amplified from genomic DNA by a multiplex PCR assay. On the Illumina HiSeq System, the amplified TCR beta libraries were sequenced as 87-base-pair reads. The original methods were these. A later analysis tallied roughly 76 million unique TCR beta chains across the 640 or so repertoires, and about 10 million of those chains were shared by two or more donors. A nearest-neighbor algorithm error-corrected the raw reads and collapsed the reads into unique sequences, merging closely related sequences to remove PCR and sequencing errors. To assign V, D and J gene segments, CDR3 sequences were aligned to IMGT reference sequences. Each retained sequence needed at least a six-nucleotide match to both a V gene segment and a J gene segment. A rearrangement counted as productive if the CDR3 had no stop codons and remained in frame with V and J, and every other rearrangement counted as non-productive. CDR3 was defined by IMGT convention, running from the second conserved V-encoded cysteine to the conserved J-encoded phenylalanine. Sequences without an unambiguous match to a single V gene segment were excluded from the earlier analysis of approximately 600 of the donors. In an earlier analysis of 587 of the donors, a V segment was called functional when productive rearrangements were above 56.7%, and segregating when the standard deviation between donors exceeded 5%. To diagnose cytomegalovirus status from the catalog of TCR beta chain sequences, a statistical classification framework was built. A later analysis assigned V and J genes by comparing TCR nucleotide sequences with IMGT/GENE-DB human TR gene sequences. Using the TCRdist pipeline, a later analysis assigned CDR3 sequences along with most-parsimonious VDJ recombination scenarios. In a later analysis, each TCR beta chain was defined by its CDR3 amino acid sequence together with its V-gene family, and reads lacking a unique V-gene family were excluded. A later analysis removed 600 or so highly shared, low-generation-probability nucleotide sequences to deal with suspected cross-contamination and a sequencing artifact. In a later analysis, a clonal expansion index was calculated for each public chain from normalized within-repertoire ranks of inferred template counts. A later analysis computed generation probabilities with a VDJ recombination model fitted to out-of-frame rearrangements, and checked the results against IGoR. A later analysis scored TCR-TCR, TCR-HLA and TCR-CMV co-occurrence with hypergeometric tests, applying a repertoire-size bias correction to TCR pairs. To estimate false discovery rates, a later analysis permuted the HLA or CMV assignments 20 times. In a later analysis, co-occurring TCRs were grouped with DBSCAN, and TCRdist sequence similarity was added when clustering was performed within HLA-allele-positive subsets. For co-occurrence clustering, repertoires with fewer than 30,000 or more than 120,000 public chains were excluded, along with roughly 5 repertoires with anomalous nucleotide sharing. TCRdb mirrors the immuneACCESS table, restricted to in-frame sequences. Some clones are absent from its copies; in checked studies, under half trace to an unresolved V gene, and the reason for the others is unknown. V, J and clone size derive from that table, while D and trimming were established from the DNA sequence. Within this sample are about 150,000 clones, with roughly 77% of them counted one time only. The ten biggest clones cover 1% of the sample.

The cohort consisted of more than 650 healthy bone marrow donors. At the time of sampling, every cohort member was nominally healthy, though immune exposures that went unrecorded were likely present. The donor tested CMV seropositive, placing the donor among the 289 seropositive members of the cohort. A peripheral blood sample was collected from each donor, and TCR beta sequencing was performed on peripheral blood mononuclear cells. Genomic DNA was extracted from the blood cell samples with the Qiagen DNeasy Blood Extraction Kit. The data originate from a study of cytomegalovirus exposure and HLA in healthy donors listed by TCRdb under 2017. Looking at the study overall: According to an earlier analysis of 550 to 700 of the donors, roughly 180 million T cells yielded over 90 million unique TCR beta sequences and 250 to 350 Gb of sequence data. An early release covering more than 500 HLA-typed donors comprised approximately 290 gigabases of sequencing data and 65 million to 100 million unique TCR sequences. Of the roughly 400 genotyped donors, approximately 80% were placed in the genetic ancestry cluster associated with self-reported Caucasian donors. The study aimed to test whether signatures of past pathogen exposure could be identified by cataloging public T cell receptors. The study profiled the T cell repertoires of 500 to 800 subjects by immunosequencing and related them to cytomegalovirus serostatus. Besides the first cohort of about 730 subjects, a separate validation cohort made up of 90 to 150 different subjects was used. To predict cytomegalovirus infection status, the study brought together high-throughput TCR immunosequencing, statistical association of individual TCRs with disease status, and machine learning. To study patterns of TCR occurrence, a later analysis re-analyzed previously published TCR beta repertoires from more than 550 donors and added high-resolution HLA genotyping. In the later analysis, no new phenotypic data were used to find candidate immune exposures; instead, reliance was placed on TCR beta sequences and their occurrence across donors. To decide whether each TCR beta V gene segment behaved as functional or pseudogenic, an earlier analysis of some 580 of the donors relied on high-throughput TCR beta sequencing. Alongside the repertoire data, information on donor age, sex, ethnicity and CMV serostatus was compiled. In a later genetic analysis, genome-wide SNP genotypes for 398 of the 666 donors were used, and that subset was treated as a discovery cohort. All discovery cohort repertoires had been generated on a single sequencing platform. Class I and class II HLA loci were covered by the typing at four-digit resolution. Typing coverage differed by locus: A, B, C, DRB1 and DQB1 were typed in roughly 629-630 donors, DQA1 in roughly 500, DPA1 in 600 to 610, and DPB1 in 450 to 480. Because of strong linkage in the cohort, roughly five DR-DQ haplotypes were treated as single units for association and clustering. Across approximately 400 genotyped donors of the cohort, an average of about 240,000 unique TCR beta nucleotide sequences per donor were sequenced, and 15% to 20% of those sequences were non-productive. The investigation overall reported the following: When HLA alleles, especially DR and DQ, strongly co-occurred, TCR associations were difficult to assign to individual alleles. Cytomegalovirus status was reported to be diagnosed by the classifier with high specificity and sensitivity in both the original and validation cohorts. The 87-base-pair reads could not distinguish some IMGT-functional V segments, including TRBV6-2 and TRBV6-3, so those segments were excluded. According to a later analysis, most CMV-associated TCR beta chains appeared to be HLA-restricted, and the HLA associations seemed to be driven largely by CMV exposure. The cohort was sequenced for TCR beta chains only, and without alpha or paired-chain data the features that could be detected were limited. A further reported finding was that TCR beta sequences accurately predicted the HLA-A and HLA-B alleles for most subjects in the first cohort. Because some donors lacked HLA typing at each locus, the association tests relied only on the typed subset. It was suggested by the authors that the approach could potentially be generalized to other disease states and immunological phenotypes. Presence/absence analyses assumed roughly uniform sequencing depth across donors, an assumption that may not hold. Several of the top co-occurrence clusters appeared to be linked to parvovirus B19, influenza, CMV and Epstein-Barr virus, according to a later analysis. In a later analysis, about 16,000 TCR beta sequences were associated with specific HLA alleles at a false discovery rate of 0.05. A few of the identified cytomegalovirus-associated TCR beta chains were confirmed in vitro to be specific for cytomegalovirus antigens. Because counts were too low, seventeen rarely observed V segments, including chromosome 9 orphons, were excluded from the earlier analysis of 587 of the donors. V-gene and J-gene trimming of TCR beta chains was associated with a missense DCLRE1C variant in a later genetic analysis, and the association was replicated in an independent cohort. For the cohort, immune exposure information was limited to CMV serostatus. A later analysis found that HLA-associated TCR beta chains were more clonally expanded and had lower generation probabilities than equally common non-associated chains. In an earlier analysis of more than 500 of the donors, most TCR beta V segments appeared in productive rearrangements about 87% or about 30% of the time, broadly matching IMGT annotations. Linkage disequilibrium might explain the correlated functional status among segregating V segments, but an unknown experimental factor could not be ruled out. In a later genetic analysis, fewer N-insertions in productive TCRs were reported among donors in an Asian-associated ancestry cluster than the roughly 700-donor mean. Most TCR sequences were observed very rarely across donors, whereas some public TCRs were present in many individuals. The sequencing pipeline was judged likely to have produced a cluster of highly shared sequence variants as a technical artifact. The study listed 164 TCR beta chains as associated with cytomegalovirus. According to a later analysis, TCR association rates differed among HLA loci, with DRB1 alleles showing the most associated TCRs and HLA-C alleles showing the fewest.

From the cysteine up to the phenylalanine, the CDR3 has a length of 15 residues. Of all the DNA, just the CDR3 is kept, 45 bases in frame from base 1. For this chain, trimming is 2 bases at the V end and 0 bases at the J end, and the number of junction bases without a gene match is 2. CDR1 and CDR2 are drawn from the germline V gene: SGHRS, YFSETQ. This sequence was found in a woman aged 45 to 65 in good health and CMV-seropositive. The rearranged chain carries TRBV5-1 and TRBJ1-5; 7 junctional bases match TRBD1. What was sequenced was PBMCs. The nucleotides are TGCGCCAGCAGCTTAGGGACAGTTAGCAATCAGCCCCAGCATTTT. It specifies CASSLGTVSNQPQHF. Supplemented by the reference TRBV5-1 and TRBJ1-5 proteins around the CDR3, the complete variable domain is KAGVTQTPRYLIKTRGQQVTLSCSPISGHRSVSWYQQTPGQGLQFLFEYFSETQRNKGNFPGRFSGRQFSNSRSEMNVSTLELGDSALYLCASSLGTVSNQPQHFGDGTRLSIL.